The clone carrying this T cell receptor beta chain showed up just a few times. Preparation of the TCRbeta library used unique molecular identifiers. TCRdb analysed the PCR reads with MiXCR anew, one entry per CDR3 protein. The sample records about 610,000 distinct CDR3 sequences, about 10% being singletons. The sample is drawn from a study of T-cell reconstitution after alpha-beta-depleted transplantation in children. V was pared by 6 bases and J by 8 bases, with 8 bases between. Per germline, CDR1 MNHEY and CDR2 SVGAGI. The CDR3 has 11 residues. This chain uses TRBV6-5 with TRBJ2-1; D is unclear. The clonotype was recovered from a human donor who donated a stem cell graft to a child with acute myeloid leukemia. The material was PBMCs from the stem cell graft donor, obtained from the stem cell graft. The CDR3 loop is CASRYDYEQFF. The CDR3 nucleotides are TGTGCCAGCAGGTACGACTATGAGCAGTTCTTC.